A selection of T cell receptor beta chains follows, all from one sample in a study of OX40 agonist ivuxolimab in advanced cancers. TCRdb keeps only in-frame clones here, not all; method: immunoSEQ multiplex PCR. The table lists fewer than 70,000 clones, roughly 90% of them singletons. The source material was CD4+ or CD8+ T cells sorted from blood, sampled in a trial of the OX40 agonist ivuxolimab. These receptors came from an adult with an advanced solid tumor such as melanoma, head and neck, liver or kidney cancer. CDR3s include the opening cysteine and the closing phenylalanine or tryptophan. Fields, in order: CDR3 protein, CDR3 DNA, clone size, V gene, CDR3 length, D gene, J gene. D genes are given only for firm matches. Where a row states a size, it is once, few, many or the class of an expanded clone; other rows omit it.

CASSLSGSNQPQHF TGTGCCAGCAGTTTGAGCGGATCAAATCAGCCCCAGCATTTT once TRBV28 14 - TRBJ1-5
CASSLQGIGLMNTEAFF TGTGCCAGCAGCTTACAGGGCATTGGCCTCATGAACACTGAAGCTTTCTTT - TRBV9 17 - TRBJ1-1
CASSVSTTYEQYF TGTGCCAGCAGCGTATCCACGACCTACGAGCAGTACTTC - TRBV9 13 - TRBJ2-7
CASSDGGDTGELFF TGTGCCAGCAGTGATGGAGGGGACACCGGGGAGCTGTTTTTT - TRBV6-4 14 - TRBJ2-2
CASSFIAFSGDEQFF TGCGCCAGCAGCTTCATAGCGTTCTCCGGGGATGAGCAGTTCTTC - TRBV4-1 15 - TRBJ2-1
CASSALSGSTTDTQYF TGTGCCAGCAGTGCCCTAAGCGGCTCTACCACAGATACGCAGTATTTT - TRBV6-1 16 - TRBJ2-3
CASSAFRGSYEQYF TGTGCCAGCAGTGCCTTCAGGGGTTCCTACGAGCAGTACTTC - TRBV6-4 14 - TRBJ2-7
CASRQGLAGGTGELFF TGTGCCAGCAGACAAGGACTAGCGGGAGGCACCGGGGAGCTGTTTTTT once TRBV28 16 TRBD2 TRBJ2-2
CASSLVGTRKGNEQYF TGTGCCAGCAGCTTAGTGGGGACCCGAAAGGGAAACGAGCAGTACTTC - TRBV11-2 16 - TRBJ2-7
CASSPNRGNAEAFF TGTGCCAGCAGCCCGAACAGGGGGAACGCTGAAGCTTTCTTT - TRBV6-5 14 TRBD1 TRBJ1-1
CASSLLAGYNEQFF TGTGCCAGCAGTCTGTTAGCGGGTTACAATGAGCAGTTCTTC - TRBV28 14 TRBD2 TRBJ2-1
CASSFLDRLKGNTEAFF TGTGCCAGCAGCTTCTTAGACAGGTTGAAAGGGAACACTGAAGCTTTCTTT - TRBV7-9 17 - TRBJ1-1
CASSRDFQALSETQYF TGTGCCAGCAGTCGGGACTTCCAAGCCCTGTCCGAGACCCAGTACTTC - TRBV28 16 - TRBJ2-5
CASSRYYAGYTF TGTGCCAGCAGCCGCTATTATGCTGGCTACACCTTC - TRBV5-6 12 - TRBJ1-2
CASSSTQGPTYEQYF TGTGCCAGCAGCTCAACCCAAGGACCCACCTACGAGCAGTACTTC - TRBV13 15 - TRBJ2-7
CASSDGKKTELNTEAFF TGTGCCAGCAGTGACGGGAAAAAAACCGAACTGAACACTGAAGCTTTCTTT - TRBV9 17 - TRBJ1-1
CASSLATGGEQFF TGTGCCAGCAGCTTAGCTACGGGGGGTGAGCAGTTCTTC - TRBV7-2 13 TRBD2 TRBJ2-1
CASSPFEGGLEQFF TGTGCCAGCAGCCCCTTTGAGGGAGGGCTTGAGCAGTTCTTC once TRBV14 14 TRBD2 TRBJ2-1
CASSQDRGLNRGYTF TGTGCCAGCAGCCAGGACAGGGGGCTTAATCGGGGCTACACCTTC once TRBV4-2 15 TRBD1 TRBJ1-2
CASSPGLADYNEQFF TGTGCCAGCAGCCCTGGACTAGCGGACTACAATGAGCAGTTCTTC - TRBV7-9 15 TRBD2 TRBJ2-1
CASGFAPLDRASTDTQYF TGTGCTAGTGGTTTTGCCCCCCTTGACAGGGCTAGCACAGATACGCAGTATTTT - TRBV12-5 18 TRBD1 TRBJ2-3
CASSQLGTMNTEAFF TGTGCCAGCAGCCAACTCGGGACTATGAACACTGAAGCTTTCTTT - TRBV4-2 15 - TRBJ1-1
CASSVGGSGRDTQYF TGTGCCAGCAGCGTAGGGGGTAGCGGGAGAGATACGCAGTATTTT once TRBV9 15 TRBD2 TRBJ2-3
CASSWGGSYEQYF TGTGCCAGCAGTTGGGGGGGCTCCTACGAGCAGTACTTC - TRBV6-1 13 TRBD2 TRBJ2-7
CASSPPSYEQYF TGTGCCAGCAGCCCCCCCTCCTACGAGCAGTACTTC - TRBV9 12 - TRBJ2-7
CASSMGGREGYNEQFF TGTGCCAGTAGTATGGGGGGTCGGGAGGGTTACAATGAGCAGTTCTTC - TRBV19 16 TRBD2 TRBJ2-1
CASSNSSGRLYYNEQFF TGTGCCAGCAGCAATTCTAGCGGGAGGCTATACTACAATGAGCAGTTCTTC once TRBV7-9 17 TRBD2 TRBJ2-1
CASSSSGSTDTQYF TGTGCCAGTAGTTCTAGCGGGAGCACAGATACGCAGTATTTT - TRBV19 14 TRBD2 TRBJ2-3
CTSSDDGDREPYGYTF TGTACCAGCAGTGACGATGGCGACAGGGAACCCTATGGCTACACCTTC - TRBV2 16 TRBD1 TRBJ1-2
CASSSWGGTEAFF TGTGCCAGCAGCTCCTGGGGAGGCACTGAAGCTTTCTTT - TRBV7-3 13 - TRBJ1-1
CASSLKPRMYQETQYF TGTGCCAGCAGCTTAAAGCCGCGGATGTACCAAGAGACCCAGTACTTC - TRBV7-2 16 - TRBJ2-5
CASSTGLAYEQYF TGTGCCAGCAGCACGGGACTAGCGTACGAGCAGTACTTC - TRBV5-6 13 TRBD2 TRBJ2-7